The subject of this entry is one T cell receptor beta chain. This record belongs to a study of T cells in Graves' hyperthyroidism and ophthalmopathy. Study context: Peripheral blood was acquired at first diagnosis, ahead of any therapy whatsoever.

The CDR3 contains 15 residues. Germline V gene data show CDR1 as DFQATT and CDR2 as SNEGSKA (reference sequence). J lost 2 bases, V lost 1 base, and 6 bases had no gene match. RNA transcripts yielded amplified TCR beta CDR3 regions. RT-PCR in the first round (using the HTBI primer set) targeted the TCR CDR3. TCRdb recomputed calls from the multiplex PCR reads with MiXCR, one row per CDR3 protein. The top ten clones hold less than 9.5% of a sample with 500,000 to 750,000 distinct CDR3 sequences, approximately 15% of them seen once. Extraction of PBMCs used about 9.2 ml of fresh peripheral blood. The specimen sequenced was blood. This sequence joins TRBV20-1 and TRBJ2-7, with TRBD2 identical over 9 bases. This sequence was found in a young woman with Graves' hyperthyroidism. The chain's CDR3 is CSARALAGFPYEQYF. The CDR3 bases are TGCAGTGCTAGAGCCCTAGCGGGATTCCCCTACGAGCAGTACTTC.